These T cell receptor beta chains were read from a single sample in a study of control samples from healthy donors and cancer patients. The protocol was immunoSEQ multiplex PCR, while the TCRdb copy is restricted to in-frame clones and leaves out a portion. The sample contains 150,000 to 200,000 clones, about 94% of which appear only once. The sequenced material came from blood. Receptors were obtained from a woman between 35 and 50 years old in good health. CDR3s include the opening cysteine and the closing phenylalanine or tryptophan. The D gene is left open where the match is weak. Where a row states a size, it is once, few, many or the class of an expanded clone; other rows omit it.

size: -; D: -; V: TRBV19; J: TRBJ1-5; CDR3: CASRGFGVGNQPQHF; DNA: TGTGCCAGTAGGGGGTTTGGGGTAGGGAATCAGCCCCAGCATTTT
size: -; D: -; V: TRBV2; J: TRBJ2-1; CDR3: CASTSTRNLFF; DNA: TGTGCCAGCACTTCTACGCGAAATCTGTTCTTC
size: -; D: -; V: TRBV19; J: TRBJ2-5; CDR3: CASSRGRAQTQYF; DNA: TGTGCCAGTAGCCGAGGGCGGGCACAGACCCAGTACTTC
size: -; D: TRBD2; V: TRBV7-3; J: TRBJ2-3; CDR3: CASSLNPAGGLGDTQYF; DNA: TGTGCCAGCAGCTTAAATCCAGCGGGGGGTTTGGGAGATACGCAGTATTTT
size: -; D: -; V: TRBV5-1; J: TRBJ2-1; CDR3: CASSSGGSSYNEQFF; DNA: TGCGCCAGCAGCTCCGGGGGTAGCTCCTACAATGAGCAGTTCTTC
size: once; D: TRBD2; V: TRBV24-1; J: TRBJ2-1; CDR3: CATSDPGLAGGNEQFF; DNA: TGTGCCACCAGTGATCCGGGACTAGCGGGGGGCAATGAGCAGTTCTTC
size: -; D: -; V: TRBV2; J: TRBJ1-1; CDR3: CASSYDSMNTEAFF; DNA: TGTGCCAGCAGTTACGACAGCATGAACACTGAAGCTTTCTTT
size: -; D: -; V: TRBV12-3/TRBV12-4; J: TRBJ1-2; CDR3: CASKSLNYGYTF; DNA: TGTGCCAGCAAGAGTCTTAACTATGGCTACACCTTC
size: -; D: -; V: TRBV7-2; J: TRBJ2-5; CDR3: CASSWGGDSTQYF; DNA: TGTGCCAGCAGCTGGGGGGGGGACAGCACCCAGTACTTC
size: -; D: TRBD1; V: TRBV29-1; J: TRBJ2-7; CDR3: CSVEIQGGPYEQYF; DNA: TGCAGCGTTGAGATACAGGGGGGACCTTACGAGCAGTACTTC
size: once; D: -; V: TRBV5-1; J: TRBJ1-1; CDR3: CASSLAAGRSTEAFF; DNA: TGCGCCAGCAGCTTGGCCGCGGGAAGGAGCACTGAAGCTTTCTTT
size: -; D: TRBD2; V: TRBV5-1; J: TRBJ2-5; CDR3: CASSPGLAPPQETQYF; DNA: TGCGCCAGCAGTCCGGGACTAGCGCCCCCCCAAGAGACCCAGTACTTC
size: -; D: -; V: TRBV7-2; J: TRBJ1-2; CDR3: CASSLAAFYGYTF; DNA: TGTGCCAGCAGCTTAGCGGCTTTCTATGGCTACACCTTC
size: few; D: -; V: TRBV9; J: TRBJ2-5; CDR3: CASSVYGGGLQETQYF; DNA: TGTGCCAGCAGCGTTTACGGCGGGGGCCTCCAAGAGACCCAGTACTTC
size: -; D: TRBD1; V: TRBV25-1; J: TRBJ1-2; CDR3: CASSVPGQVYGYTF; DNA: TGTGCCAGCAGTGTGCCGGGACAGGTCTATGGCTACACCTTC
size: once; D: -; V: TRBV24-1; J: TRBJ2-3; CDR3: CATSDSGLDTQYF; DNA: TGTGCCACCAGTGATTCAGGGTTGGATACGCAGTATTTT
size: -; D: -; V: TRBV5-4; J: TRBJ1-4; CDR3: CATSGGRFNEKLFF; DNA: TGTGCCACCTCCGGGGGACGGTTTAATGAAAAACTGTTTTTT
size: -; D: -; V: TRBV30; J: TRBJ2-1; CDR3: CAWSVAAGFSYEQFF; DNA: TGTGCCTGGAGTGTGGCGGCGGGATTTAGCTATGAGCAGTTCTTC
size: -; D: TRBD2; V: TRBV7-8; J: TRBJ2-7; CDR3: CASSSEKLAGREQYF; DNA: TGTGCCAGCAGCTCAGAAAAATTAGCGGGGCGCGAGCAGTACTTC
size: -; D: -; V: TRBV6-5; J: TRBJ1-4; CDR3: CASMLAMTREKLFF; DNA: TGTGCCAGCATGCTAGCCATGACCAGGGAAAAACTGTTTTTT